This T cell receptor beta chain was profiled in a study of OX40 agonist ivuxolimab in advanced cancers. Across the whole study: Of mixed ages from about 23 to 79 and averaging about 56 years, the group was roughly 85% male. Study-level results: Expanded peripheral T cells had an undetermined antigen specificity. With doses of 0.1-3.0 mg/kg, partial responders showed among the lowest clonal expansion. Dose levels from 0.1 to 3.0 mg/kg saw CD4+ and CD8+ blood T cells expand clonally by week 6.

Here immunoSEQ multiplex PCR was the method, and the copy in TCRdb shows in-frame clones only, minus some. The sample consists of tens of thousands of clones, roughly 84% of them appearing once. CDR1 is MNHEY and CDR2 is SVGAGI in the germline V gene. The V and J ends lost 0 bases and 0 bases respectively, with 9 bases between them. This CDR3 region has 16 residues. Details on this clone: Its cognate antigen is unknown.

The V and J genes are TRBV6-5 and TRBJ1-3, with D perhaps matching TRBD1 (5 bases). This TCR derives from an adult with an advanced solid tumor such as melanoma, head and neck, liver or kidney cancer. The source material was CD4+ or CD8+ T cells sorted from blood, sampled in a trial of the OX40 agonist ivuxolimab. The CDR3 region has the DNA TGTGCCAGCAGTTACTCGAGGGACCACTCTGGAAACACCATATATTTT. Translation gives CASSYSRDHSGNTIYF.